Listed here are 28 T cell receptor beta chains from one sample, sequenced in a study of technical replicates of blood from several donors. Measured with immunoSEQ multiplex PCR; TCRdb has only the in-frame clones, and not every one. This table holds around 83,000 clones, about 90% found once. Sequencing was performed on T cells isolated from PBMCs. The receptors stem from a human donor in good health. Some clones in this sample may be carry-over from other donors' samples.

The CDR3 DNA reads TGTGCCAGCAGGGCTACAGGGATGGGAACTGGAAACACCATATATTTT. This encodes CASRATGMGTGNTIYF. The chain has TRBV2 and TRBJ1-3, with a tentative D call TRBD1 (6 bases). This CDR3 spans 16 amino acids. CDR1 is SNHLY, CDR2 FYNNEI, per germline. V was pared by 6 bases and J by 2 bases, with 17 bases between.

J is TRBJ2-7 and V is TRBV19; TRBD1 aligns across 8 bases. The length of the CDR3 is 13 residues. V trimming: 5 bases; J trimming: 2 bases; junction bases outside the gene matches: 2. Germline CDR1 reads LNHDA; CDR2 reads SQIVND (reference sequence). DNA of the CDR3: TGTGCCAGTAGTTGGGGACAGGCCTACGAGCAGTACTTC. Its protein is CASSWGQAYEQYF.

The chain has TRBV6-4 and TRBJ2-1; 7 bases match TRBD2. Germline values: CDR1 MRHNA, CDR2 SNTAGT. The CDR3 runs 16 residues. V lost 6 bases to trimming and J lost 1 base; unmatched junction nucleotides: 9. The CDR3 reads CASSPGLVASYNEQFF. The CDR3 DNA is TGTGCCAGCAGCCCCGGACTAGTTGCGTCCTACAATGAGCAGTTCTTC.

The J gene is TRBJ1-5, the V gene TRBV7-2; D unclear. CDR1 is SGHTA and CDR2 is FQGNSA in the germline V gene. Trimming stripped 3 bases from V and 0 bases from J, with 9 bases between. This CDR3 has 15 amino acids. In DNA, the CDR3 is TGTGCCAGCAGCTTTGGGCCCCATAGCAATCAGCCCCAGCATTTT. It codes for CASSFGPHSNQPQHF.

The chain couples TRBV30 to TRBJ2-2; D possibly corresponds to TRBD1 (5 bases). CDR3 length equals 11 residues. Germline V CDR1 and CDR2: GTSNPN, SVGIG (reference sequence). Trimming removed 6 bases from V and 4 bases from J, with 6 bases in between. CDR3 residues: CACQGTGELFF. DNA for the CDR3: TGTGCCTGCCAGGGCACCGGGGAGCTGTTTTTT.

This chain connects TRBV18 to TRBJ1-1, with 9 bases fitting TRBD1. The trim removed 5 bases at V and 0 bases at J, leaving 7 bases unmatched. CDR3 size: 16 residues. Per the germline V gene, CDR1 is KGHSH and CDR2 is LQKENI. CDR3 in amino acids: CASSTGQGLMNTEAFF. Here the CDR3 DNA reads TGTGCCAGCTCAACGGGACAGGGCTTAATGAACACTGAAGCTTTCTTT.

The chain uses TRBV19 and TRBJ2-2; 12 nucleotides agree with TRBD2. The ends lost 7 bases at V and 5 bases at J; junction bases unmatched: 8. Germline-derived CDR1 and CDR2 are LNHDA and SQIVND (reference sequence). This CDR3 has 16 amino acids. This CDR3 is CASKKGTSGFTGELFF. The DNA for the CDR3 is TGTGCCAGTAAAAAGGGGACTAGCGGGTTTACCGGGGAGCTGTTTTTT.

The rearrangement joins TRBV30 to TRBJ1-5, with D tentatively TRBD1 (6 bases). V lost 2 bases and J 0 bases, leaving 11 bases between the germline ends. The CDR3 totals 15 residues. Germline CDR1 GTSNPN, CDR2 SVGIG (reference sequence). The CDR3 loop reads CAWSPGHYSNQPQHF. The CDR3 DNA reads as TGTGCCTGGAGTCCGGGACACTATAGCAATCAGCCCCAGCATTTT.

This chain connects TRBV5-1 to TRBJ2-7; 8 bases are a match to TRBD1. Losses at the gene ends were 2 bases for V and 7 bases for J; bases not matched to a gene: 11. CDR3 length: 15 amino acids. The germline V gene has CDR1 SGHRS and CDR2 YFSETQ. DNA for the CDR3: TGCGCCAGCAGCTTCCCGGACAGGGCCCCTCTTGAGCAGTACTTC. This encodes CASSFPDRAPLEQYF.

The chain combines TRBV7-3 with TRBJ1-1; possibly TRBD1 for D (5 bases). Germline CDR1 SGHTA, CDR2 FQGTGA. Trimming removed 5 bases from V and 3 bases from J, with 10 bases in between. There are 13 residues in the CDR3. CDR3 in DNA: TGTGCCAGCAGCAGGGGCCCCCACACTGAAGCTTTCTTT. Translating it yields CASSRGPHTEAFF.

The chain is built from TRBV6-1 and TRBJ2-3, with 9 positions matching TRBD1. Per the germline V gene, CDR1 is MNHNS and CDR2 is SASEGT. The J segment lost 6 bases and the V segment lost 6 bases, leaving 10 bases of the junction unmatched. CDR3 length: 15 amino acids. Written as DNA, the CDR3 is TGTGCCAGCAGCAGGACAGGGGAGGGTTCGGATACGCAGTATTTT. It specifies CASSRTGEGSDTQYF.

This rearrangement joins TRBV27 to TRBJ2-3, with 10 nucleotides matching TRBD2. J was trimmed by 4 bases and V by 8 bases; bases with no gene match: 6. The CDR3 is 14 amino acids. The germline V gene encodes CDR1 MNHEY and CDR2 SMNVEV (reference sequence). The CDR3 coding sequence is TGTGCCAGCGCGACTAGCGGGCTCTCAGATACGCAGTATTTT. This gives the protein CASATSGLSDTQYF.

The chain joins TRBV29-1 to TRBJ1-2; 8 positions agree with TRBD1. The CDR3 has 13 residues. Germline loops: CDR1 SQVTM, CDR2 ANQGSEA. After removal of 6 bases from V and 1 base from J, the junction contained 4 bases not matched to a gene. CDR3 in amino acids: CSVRQGRNYGYTF. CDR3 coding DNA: TGCAGCGTGAGACAGGGGCGTAACTATGGCTACACCTTC.

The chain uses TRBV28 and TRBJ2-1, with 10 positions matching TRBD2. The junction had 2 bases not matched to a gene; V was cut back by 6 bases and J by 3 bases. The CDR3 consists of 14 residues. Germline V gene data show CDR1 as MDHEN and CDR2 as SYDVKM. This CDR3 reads CASSSSGSYNEQFF. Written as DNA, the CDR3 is TGTGCCAGCAGCTCTAGCGGGAGCTACAATGAGCAGTTCTTC.

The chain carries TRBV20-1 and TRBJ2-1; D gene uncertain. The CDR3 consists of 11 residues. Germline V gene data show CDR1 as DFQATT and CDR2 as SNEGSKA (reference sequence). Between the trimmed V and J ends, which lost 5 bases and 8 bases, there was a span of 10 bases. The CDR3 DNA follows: TGCAGTGCTGGTAGAGGTGATGAGCAGTTCTTC. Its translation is CSAGRGDEQFF.

Here the CDR3 reads CASGGQGFTEAFF. For the CDR3, the DNA is TGTGCCAGCGGGGGACAGGGATTCACTGAAGCTTTCTTT. The chain carries TRBV13 and TRBJ1-1, with 9 bases matching TRBD1. V dropped 8 bases and J dropped 4; count of bases not matched to a gene: 5. The CDR3 loop spans 13 amino acids. Germline CDR1 and CDR2: PRHDT and FYEKMQ (reference sequence).

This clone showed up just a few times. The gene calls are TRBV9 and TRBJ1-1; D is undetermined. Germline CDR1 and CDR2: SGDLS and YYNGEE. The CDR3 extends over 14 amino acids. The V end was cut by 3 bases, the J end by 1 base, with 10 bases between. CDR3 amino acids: CASSGYQKNTEAFF. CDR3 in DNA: TGTGCCAGCAGCGGATATCAGAAGAACACTGAAGCTTTCTTT.

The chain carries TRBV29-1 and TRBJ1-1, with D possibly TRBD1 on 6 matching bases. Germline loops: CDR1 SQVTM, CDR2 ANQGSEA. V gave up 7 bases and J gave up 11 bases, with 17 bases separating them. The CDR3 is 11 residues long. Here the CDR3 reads CSAPGQVGAFF. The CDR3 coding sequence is TGCAGCGCCCCGGGACAAGTTGGCGCTTTCTTT.

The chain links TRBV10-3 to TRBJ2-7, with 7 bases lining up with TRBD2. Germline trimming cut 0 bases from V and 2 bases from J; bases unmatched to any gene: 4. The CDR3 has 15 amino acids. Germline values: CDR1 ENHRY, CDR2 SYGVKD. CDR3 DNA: TGTGCCATCAGTGAGTCTAGCGGGTGGGCCTACGAGCAGTACTTC. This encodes CAISESSGWAYEQYF.

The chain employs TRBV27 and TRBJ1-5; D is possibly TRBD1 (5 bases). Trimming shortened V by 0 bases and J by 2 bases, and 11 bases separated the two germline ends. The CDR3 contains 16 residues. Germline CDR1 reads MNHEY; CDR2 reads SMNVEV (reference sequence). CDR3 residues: CASSLSGGMGNQPQHF. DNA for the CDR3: TGTGCCAGCAGTTTATCGGGGGGGATGGGCAATCAGCCCCAGCATTTT.

The CDR3, as DNA: TGTGCCAGCAGCTCCCCCAAACTAGCGGGAGGGATCACAGATACGCAGTATTTT. It yields the protein CASSSPKLAGGITDTQYF. The V and J genes are TRBV7-8 and TRBJ2-3; 13 positions agree with TRBD2. The length of the CDR3 is 18 residues. With 4 bases clipped from V and 2 bases from J, the junction kept 9 bases outside the gene matches. Germline V gene lookup returns CDR1 SGHVS and CDR2 FQNEAQ.

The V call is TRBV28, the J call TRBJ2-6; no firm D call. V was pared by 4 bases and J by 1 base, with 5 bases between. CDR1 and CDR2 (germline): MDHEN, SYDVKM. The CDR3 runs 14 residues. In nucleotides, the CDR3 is TGTGCCAGCAGTTCCCTTTCTGGGGCCAACGTCCTGACTTTC. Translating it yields CASSSLSGANVLTF.

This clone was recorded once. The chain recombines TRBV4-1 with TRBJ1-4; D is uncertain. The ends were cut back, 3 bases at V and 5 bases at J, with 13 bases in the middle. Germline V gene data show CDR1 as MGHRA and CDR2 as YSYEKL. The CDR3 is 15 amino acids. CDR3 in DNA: TGCGCCAGCAGCCACGGTTTACAGACAAATGAAAAACTGTTTTTT. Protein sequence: CASSHGLQTNEKLFF.

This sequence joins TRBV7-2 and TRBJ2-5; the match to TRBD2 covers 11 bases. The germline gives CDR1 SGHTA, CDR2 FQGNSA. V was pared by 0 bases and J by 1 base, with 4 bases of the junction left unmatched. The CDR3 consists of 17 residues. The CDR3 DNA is TGTGCCAGCAGCTTAGCCGGGACTAGCGGTTTCCAAGAGACCCAGTACTTC. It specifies CASSLAGTSGFQETQYF.

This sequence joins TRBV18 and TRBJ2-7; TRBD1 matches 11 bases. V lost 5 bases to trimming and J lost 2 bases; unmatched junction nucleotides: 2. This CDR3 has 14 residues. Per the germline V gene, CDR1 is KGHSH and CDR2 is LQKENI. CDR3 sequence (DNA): TGTGCCAGCTCAGGGACAGGGGGAGCCTACGAGCAGTACTTC. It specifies CASSGTGGAYEQYF.

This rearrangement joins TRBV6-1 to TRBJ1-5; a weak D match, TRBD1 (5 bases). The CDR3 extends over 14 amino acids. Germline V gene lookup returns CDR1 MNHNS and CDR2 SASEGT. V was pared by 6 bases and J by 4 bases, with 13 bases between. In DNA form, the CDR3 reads TGTGCCAGCAGGGAGGGGCAGATAAATCAGCCCCAGCATTTT. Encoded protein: CASREGQINQPQHF.

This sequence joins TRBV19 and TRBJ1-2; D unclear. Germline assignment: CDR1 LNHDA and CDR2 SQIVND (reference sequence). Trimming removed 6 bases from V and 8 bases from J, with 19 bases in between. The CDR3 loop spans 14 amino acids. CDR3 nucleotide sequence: TGTGCCAGTAGCGTCCAGCTAGCTAAAGGCGGCTACACCTTC. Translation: CASSVQLAKGGYTF.

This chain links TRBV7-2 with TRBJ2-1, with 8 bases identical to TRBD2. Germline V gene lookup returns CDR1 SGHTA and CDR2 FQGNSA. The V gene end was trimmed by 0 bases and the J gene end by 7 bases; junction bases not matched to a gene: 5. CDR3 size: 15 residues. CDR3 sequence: CASSLASGVLNEQFF. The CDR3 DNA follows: TGTGCCAGCAGCTTAGCTAGCGGGGTCCTTAATGAGCAGTTCTTC.